The rows below give T cell receptor beta chains drawn from one sample of a study of shared clonotypes between healthy human individuals. Assay used: immunoSEQ multiplex PCR; TCRdb lists only in-frame clones, some missing. The repertoire holds hundreds of thousands of clones, with 76% as singletons. The sequencing input was PBMCs. All receptors come from a woman between 40 and 50 years old in good health. Some clones in this sample may be carry-over from other donors' samples. Both conserved end residues are part of each CDR3. Each record gives: J gene, CDR3 length, D gene, V gene, clone size, CDR3 protein, CDR3 DNA. A D gene is named only where the DNA matches it firmly. Part of the rows lack a size; the others show once, few, many or a class for expanded clones.

j_gene: TRBJ2-7; len: 14; d_gene: -; v_gene: TRBV28; abundance: -; CDR3aa: CASSFGGTVYEQYF; CDR3nt: TGTGCCAGCAGTTTCGGGGGGACAGTCTACGAGCAGTACTTC
j_gene: TRBJ2-1; len: 17; d_gene: -; v_gene: TRBV5-5; abundance: -; CDR3aa: CASTTLRGLPSYNEQFF; CDR3nt: TGTGCCAGCACCACCCTTAGGGGGTTACCCTCCTACAATGAGCAGTTCTTC
j_gene: TRBJ1-3; len: 16; d_gene: -; v_gene: TRBV2; abundance: -; CDR3aa: CASSAVQTIWGNTIYF; CDR3nt: TGTGCCAGCAGTGCCGTCCAGACAATATGGGGAAACACCATATATTTT
j_gene: TRBJ2-1; len: 16; d_gene: -; v_gene: TRBV7-6; abundance: -; CDR3aa: CASSLTGPFSYNEQFF; CDR3nt: TGTGCCAGCAGCTTAACTGGCCCATTCTCATACAATGAGCAGTTCTTC
j_gene: TRBJ1-1; len: 14; d_gene: TRBD1; v_gene: TRBV25-1; abundance: many; CDR3aa: CASSGDRANTEAFF; CDR3nt: TGTGCCAGCAGTGGGGACAGAGCGAACACTGAAGCTTTCTTT
j_gene: TRBJ1-4; len: 14; d_gene: TRBD1; v_gene: TRBV30; abundance: -; CDR3aa: CAWAYGQGWEKLFF; CDR3nt: TGTGCCTGGGCCTATGGACAGGGGTGGGAAAAACTGTTTTTT
j_gene: TRBJ2-3; len: 17; d_gene: -; v_gene: TRBV7-6; abundance: -; CDR3aa: CASSLALRGLSTDTQYF; CDR3nt: TGTGCCAGCAGCTTAGCGCTAAGGGGTTTGAGCACAGATACGCAGTATTTT
j_gene: TRBJ2-2; len: 16; d_gene: -; v_gene: TRBV7-9; abundance: -; CDR3aa: CASSRLIQQNTGELFF; CDR3nt: TGTGCCAGCAGCCGACTCATACAACAGAACACCGGGGAGCTGTTTTTT
j_gene: TRBJ2-3; len: 16; d_gene: TRBD2; v_gene: TRBV4-1; abundance: -; CDR3aa: CASSSLAGPSTDTQYF; CDR3nt: TGCGCCAGCAGCTCCCTAGCGGGTCCTAGCACAGATACGCAGTATTTT
j_gene: TRBJ2-7; len: 14; d_gene: -; v_gene: TRBV27; abundance: -; CDR3aa: CASSFLRASREQYF; CDR3nt: TGTGCCAGCAGTTTTTTACGGGCCTCCCGGGAGCAGTACTTC
j_gene: TRBJ1-5; len: 15; d_gene: -; v_gene: TRBV18; abundance: -; CDR3aa: CASSPERESNQPQHF; CDR3nt: TGTGCCAGCTCACCTGAAAGGGAGAGCAATCAGCCCCAGCATTTT
j_gene: TRBJ2-1; len: 15; d_gene: -; v_gene: TRBV9; abundance: -; CDR3aa: CASSVDTATYNEQFF; CDR3nt: TGTGCCAGCAGCGTAGACACGGCGACCTACAATGAGCAGTTCTTC
j_gene: TRBJ2-1; len: 12; d_gene: -; v_gene: TRBV29-1; abundance: -; CDR3aa: CSVRGSGSEQFF; CDR3nt: TGCAGCGTGAGGGGGTCGGGGTCTGAGCAGTTCTTC
j_gene: TRBJ2-1; len: 15; d_gene: TRBD2; v_gene: TRBV10-3; abundance: -; CDR3aa: CAISVGLAGGNEQFF; CDR3nt: TGTGCCATCAGTGTAGGACTAGCGGGAGGTAATGAGCAGTTCTTC
j_gene: TRBJ1-5; len: 13; d_gene: TRBD1; v_gene: TRBV19; abundance: -; CDR3aa: CASSGDRDQPQHF; CDR3nt: TGTGCCAGTAGTGGGGACAGGGATCAGCCCCAGCATTTT
j_gene: TRBJ1-3; len: 13; d_gene: -; v_gene: TRBV2; abundance: -; CDR3aa: CASSADLGNTIYF; CDR3nt: TGTGCCAGCAGTGCGGATTTGGGAAACACCATATATTTT
j_gene: TRBJ2-3; len: 15; d_gene: -; v_gene: TRBV5-6; abundance: -; CDR3aa: CASSYSGRSTDTQYF; CDR3nt: TGTGCCAGCAGCTATTCCGGGAGAAGCACAGATACGCAGTATTTT
j_gene: TRBJ2-5; len: 13; d_gene: TRBD1; v_gene: TRBV5-4; abundance: few; CDR3aa: CASSRDREETQYF; CDR3nt: TGTGCCAGCAGCCGGGACAGAGAAGAGACCCAGTACTTC
j_gene: TRBJ1-3; len: 14; d_gene: -; v_gene: TRBV7-3; abundance: -; CDR3aa: CASSSGGAGNTIYF; CDR3nt: TGTGCCAGCAGCTCCGGAGGGGCAGGAAACACCATATATTTT
j_gene: TRBJ1-1; len: 15; d_gene: -; v_gene: TRBV10-3; abundance: -; CDR3aa: CAISESGGQVTEAFF; CDR3nt: TGTGCCATCAGTGAGTCGGGGGGGCAGGTCACTGAAGCTTTCTTT
j_gene: TRBJ1-1; len: 14; d_gene: -; v_gene: TRBV19; abundance: once; CDR3aa: CASSIAGAYTEAFF; CDR3nt: TGTGCCAGTAGTATAGCAGGGGCCTATACTGAAGCTTTCTTT
j_gene: TRBJ2-1; len: 15; d_gene: TRBD1; v_gene: TRBV7-2; abundance: -; CDR3aa: CASSLAQGAYNEQFF; CDR3nt: TGTGCCAGCAGCTTAGCACAGGGGGCCTACAATGAGCAGTTCTTC
j_gene: TRBJ2-5; len: 13; d_gene: -; v_gene: TRBV7-3; abundance: -; CDR3aa: CASSPVGSRTQYF; CDR3nt: TGTGCCAGCAGCCCCGTCGGGTCGAGGACCCAGTACTTC
j_gene: TRBJ2-2; len: 17; d_gene: TRBD2; v_gene: TRBV28; abundance: -; CDR3aa: CATVESGRARRTGELFF; CDR3nt: TGTGCCACAGTTGAGAGCGGGAGGGCCCGGAGAACCGGGGAGCTGTTTTTT
j_gene: TRBJ1-1; len: 16; d_gene: -; v_gene: TRBV28; abundance: -; CDR3aa: CASSPLPARGSTEAFF; CDR3nt: TGTGCCAGCAGTCCCCTCCCGGCGCGGGGAAGCACTGAAGCTTTCTTT
j_gene: TRBJ1-3; len: 16; d_gene: -; v_gene: TRBV4-3; abundance: -; CDR3aa: CASSQVQGRRGNTIYF; CDR3nt: TGCGCCAGCAGCCAAGTACAGGGTCGAAGAGGAAACACCATATATTTT